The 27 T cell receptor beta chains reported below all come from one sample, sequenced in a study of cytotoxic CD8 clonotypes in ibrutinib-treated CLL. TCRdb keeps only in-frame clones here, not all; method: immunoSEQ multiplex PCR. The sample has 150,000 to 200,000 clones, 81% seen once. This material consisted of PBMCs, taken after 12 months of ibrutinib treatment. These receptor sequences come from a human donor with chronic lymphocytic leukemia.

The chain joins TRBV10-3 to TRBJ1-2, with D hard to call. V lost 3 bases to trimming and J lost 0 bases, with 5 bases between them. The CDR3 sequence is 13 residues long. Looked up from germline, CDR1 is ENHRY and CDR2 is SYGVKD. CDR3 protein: CAISETANYGYTF. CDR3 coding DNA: TGTGCCATCAGTGAAACGGCTAACTATGGCTACACCTTC.

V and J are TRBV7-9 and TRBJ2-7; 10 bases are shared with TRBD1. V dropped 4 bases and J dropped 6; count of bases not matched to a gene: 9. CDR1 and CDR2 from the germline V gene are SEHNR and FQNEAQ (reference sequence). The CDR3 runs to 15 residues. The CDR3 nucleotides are TGTGCCAGCAGCTATAGGACAGGGGGGGCGGGCGAGCAGTACTTC. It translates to CASSYRTGGAGEQYF.

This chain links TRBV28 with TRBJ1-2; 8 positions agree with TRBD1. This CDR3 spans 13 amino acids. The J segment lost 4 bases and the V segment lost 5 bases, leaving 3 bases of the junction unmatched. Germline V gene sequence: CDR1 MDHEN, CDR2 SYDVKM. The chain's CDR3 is CASSPGTGYGYTF. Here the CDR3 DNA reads TGTGCCAGCAGTCCGGGGACAGGCTATGGCTACACCTTC.

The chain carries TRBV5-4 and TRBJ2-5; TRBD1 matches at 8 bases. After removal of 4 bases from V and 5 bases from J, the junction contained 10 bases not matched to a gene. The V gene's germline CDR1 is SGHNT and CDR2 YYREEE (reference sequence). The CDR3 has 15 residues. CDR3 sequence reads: CASSRDRTGTETQYF. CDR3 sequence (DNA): TGTGCCAGCAGCCGGGACCGGACAGGGACGGAGACCCAGTACTTC.

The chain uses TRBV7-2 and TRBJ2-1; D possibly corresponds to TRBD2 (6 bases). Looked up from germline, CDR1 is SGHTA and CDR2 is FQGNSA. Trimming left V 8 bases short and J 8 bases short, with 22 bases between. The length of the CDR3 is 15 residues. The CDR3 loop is CASGSKGLLADEQFF. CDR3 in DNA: TGTGCCAGCGGTTCGAAGGGACTGTTAGCAGATGAGCAGTTCTTC. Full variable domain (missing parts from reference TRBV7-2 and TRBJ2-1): GAGVSQSPSNKVTEKGKDVELRCDPISGHTALYWYRQSLGQGLEFLIYFQGNSAPDKSGLPSDRFSAERTGGSVSTLTIQRTQQEDSAVYLCASGSKGLLADEQFFGPGTRLTVL.

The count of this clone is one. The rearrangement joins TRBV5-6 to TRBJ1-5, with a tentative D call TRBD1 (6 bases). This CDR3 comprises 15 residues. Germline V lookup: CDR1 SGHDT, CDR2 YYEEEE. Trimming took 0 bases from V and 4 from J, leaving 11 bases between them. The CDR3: CASSLGQGMNQPQHF. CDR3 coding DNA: TGTGCCAGCAGCTTGGGTCAGGGGATGAATCAGCCCCAGCATTTT.

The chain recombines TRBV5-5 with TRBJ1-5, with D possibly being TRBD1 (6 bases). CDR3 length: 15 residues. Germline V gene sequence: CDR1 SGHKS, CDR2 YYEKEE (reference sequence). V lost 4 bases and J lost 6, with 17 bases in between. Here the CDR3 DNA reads TGTGCCAGCAGCACCCAATCAACAGGGACTCAGCCCCAGCATTTT. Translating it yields CASSTQSTGTQPQHF.

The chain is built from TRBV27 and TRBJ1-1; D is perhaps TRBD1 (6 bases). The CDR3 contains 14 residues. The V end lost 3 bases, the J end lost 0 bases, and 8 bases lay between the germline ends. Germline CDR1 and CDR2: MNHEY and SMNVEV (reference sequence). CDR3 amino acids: CASSFQGMNTEAFF. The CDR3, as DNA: TGTGCCAGCAGTTTCCAGGGGATGAACACTGAAGCTTTCTTT.

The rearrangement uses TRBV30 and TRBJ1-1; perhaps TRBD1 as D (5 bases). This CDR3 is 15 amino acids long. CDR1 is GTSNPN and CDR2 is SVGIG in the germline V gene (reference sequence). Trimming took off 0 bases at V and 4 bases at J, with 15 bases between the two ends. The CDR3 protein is CAWSVQRGVGTEAFF. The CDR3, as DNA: TGTGCCTGGAGTGTACAACGGGGGGTGGGCACTGAAGCTTTCTTT.

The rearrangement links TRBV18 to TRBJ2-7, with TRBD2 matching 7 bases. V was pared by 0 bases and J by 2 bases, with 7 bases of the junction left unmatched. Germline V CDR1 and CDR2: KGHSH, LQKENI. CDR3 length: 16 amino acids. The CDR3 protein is CASSPPTSAFAYEQYF. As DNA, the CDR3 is TGTGCCAGCTCACCACCTACTAGCGCCTTTGCCTACGAGCAGTACTTC.

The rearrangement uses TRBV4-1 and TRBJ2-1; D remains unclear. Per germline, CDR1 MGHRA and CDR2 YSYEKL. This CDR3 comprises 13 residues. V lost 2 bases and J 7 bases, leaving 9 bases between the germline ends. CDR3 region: CASSQRQSNEQFF. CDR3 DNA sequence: TGCGCCAGCAGCCAAAGGCAGTCTAATGAGCAGTTCTTC.

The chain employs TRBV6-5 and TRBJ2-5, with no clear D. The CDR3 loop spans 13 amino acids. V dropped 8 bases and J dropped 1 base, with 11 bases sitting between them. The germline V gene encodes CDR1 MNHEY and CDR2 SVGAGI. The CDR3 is CASGLMSQETQYF. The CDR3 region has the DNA TGTGCCAGCGGGTTAATGTCCCAAGAGACCCAGTACTTC.

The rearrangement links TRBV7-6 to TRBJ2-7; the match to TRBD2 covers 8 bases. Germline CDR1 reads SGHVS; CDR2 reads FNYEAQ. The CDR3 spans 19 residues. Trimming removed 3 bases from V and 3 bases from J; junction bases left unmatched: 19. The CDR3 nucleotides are TGTGCCAGCAGCTTGGGCGGGAGGATTACAGAGCGGGAGAACTACGAGCAGTACTTC. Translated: CASSLGGRITERENYEQYF.

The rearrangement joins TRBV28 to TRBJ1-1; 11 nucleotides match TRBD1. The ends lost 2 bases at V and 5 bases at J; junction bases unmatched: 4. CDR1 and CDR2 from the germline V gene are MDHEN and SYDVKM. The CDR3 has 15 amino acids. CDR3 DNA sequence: TGTGCCAGCAGTTTAGGGGGACAGGGGGGGACTGAAGCTTTCTTT. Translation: CASSLGGQGGTEAFF.

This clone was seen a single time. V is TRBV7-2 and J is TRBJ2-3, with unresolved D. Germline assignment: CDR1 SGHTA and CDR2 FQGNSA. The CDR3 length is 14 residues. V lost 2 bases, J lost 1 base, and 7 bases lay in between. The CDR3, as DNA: TGTGCCAGCAGCTTAAGGGTTGGCACAGATACGCAGTATTTT. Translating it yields CASSLRVGTDTQYF.

The DNA of the CDR3 is TGTGCCAGCAGTTTATTGGCAGGCCCTCAGGTGGCCTACGAGCAGTACTTC. Its translation: CASSLLAGPQVAYEQYF. The rearrangement uses TRBV28 and TRBJ2-7; D gene ambiguous. Germline V gene lookup returns CDR1 MDHEN and CDR2 SYDVKM. The V and J ends lost 1 base and 2 bases respectively, with 18 bases between them. This CDR3 is built from 17 residues.

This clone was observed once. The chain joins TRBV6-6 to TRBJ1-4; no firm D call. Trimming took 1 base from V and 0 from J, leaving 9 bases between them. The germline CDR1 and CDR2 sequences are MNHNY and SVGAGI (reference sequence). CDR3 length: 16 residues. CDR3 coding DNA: TGTGCCAGCAGTTACTACGGCAGCGCAACTAATGAAAAACTGTTTTTT. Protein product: CASSYYGSATNEKLFF.

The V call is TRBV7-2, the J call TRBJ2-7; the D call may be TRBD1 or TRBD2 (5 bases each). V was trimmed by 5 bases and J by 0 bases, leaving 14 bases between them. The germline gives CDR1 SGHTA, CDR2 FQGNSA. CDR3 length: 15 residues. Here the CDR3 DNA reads TGTGCCAGCAGCGGCCGGGACCAACTCTCCTACGAGCAGTACTTC. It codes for CASSGRDQLSYEQYF.

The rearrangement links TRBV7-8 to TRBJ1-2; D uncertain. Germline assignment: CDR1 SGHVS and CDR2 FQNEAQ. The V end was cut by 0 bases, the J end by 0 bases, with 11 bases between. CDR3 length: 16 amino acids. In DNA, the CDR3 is TGTGCCAGCAGCTTAGCCTGGTCCCGAGCTAACTATGGCTACACCTTC. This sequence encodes CASSLAWSRANYGYTF.

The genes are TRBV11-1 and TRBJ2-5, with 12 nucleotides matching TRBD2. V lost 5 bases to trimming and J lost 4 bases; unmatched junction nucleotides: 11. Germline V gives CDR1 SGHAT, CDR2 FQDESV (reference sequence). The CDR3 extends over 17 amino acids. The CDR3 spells CASSLRLAGEVGETQYF. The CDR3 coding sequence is TGTGCCAGCAGCCTCAGACTAGCGGGAGAGGTAGGAGAGACCCAGTACTTC.

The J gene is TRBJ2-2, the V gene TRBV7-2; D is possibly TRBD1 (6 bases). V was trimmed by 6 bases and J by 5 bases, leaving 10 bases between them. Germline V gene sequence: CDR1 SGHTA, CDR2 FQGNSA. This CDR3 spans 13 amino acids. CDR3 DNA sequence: TGTGCCAGCAGTCAACAGGGTACCGGGGAGCTGTTTTTT. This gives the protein CASSQQGTGELFF.

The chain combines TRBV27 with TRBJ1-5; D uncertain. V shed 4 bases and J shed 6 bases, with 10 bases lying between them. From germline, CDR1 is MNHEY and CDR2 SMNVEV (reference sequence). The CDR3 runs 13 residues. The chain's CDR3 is CASSSSWGQPQHF. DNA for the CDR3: TGTGCCAGCAGTTCCTCTTGGGGTCAGCCCCAGCATTTT.

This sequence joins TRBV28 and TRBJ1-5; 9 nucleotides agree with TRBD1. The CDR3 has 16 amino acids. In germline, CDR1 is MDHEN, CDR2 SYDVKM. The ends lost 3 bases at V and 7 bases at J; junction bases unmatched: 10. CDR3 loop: CASSFYWTGAGQPQHF. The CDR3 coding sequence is TGTGCCAGCAGTTTCTATTGGACAGGGGCCGGGCAGCCCCAGCATTTT.

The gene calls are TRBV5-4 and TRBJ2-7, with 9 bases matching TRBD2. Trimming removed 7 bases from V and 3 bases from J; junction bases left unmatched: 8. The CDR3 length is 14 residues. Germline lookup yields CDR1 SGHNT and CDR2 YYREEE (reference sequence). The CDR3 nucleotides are TGTGCCAGCTCTAGGCGGGAGGGTCTCTACGAGCAGTACTTC. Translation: CASSRREGLYEQYF. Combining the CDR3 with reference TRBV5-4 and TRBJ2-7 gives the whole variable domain ETGVTQSPTHLIKTRGQQVTLRCSSQSGHNTVSWYQQALGQGPQFIFQYYREEENGRGNFPPRFSGLQFPNYSSELNVNALELDDSALYLCASSRREGLYEQYFGPGTRLTVT.

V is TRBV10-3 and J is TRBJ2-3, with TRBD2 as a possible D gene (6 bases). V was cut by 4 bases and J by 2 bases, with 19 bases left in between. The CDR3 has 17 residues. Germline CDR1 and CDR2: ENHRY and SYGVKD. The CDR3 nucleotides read TGTGCCATCAGTGCCTGGGGGGACTCTACTTCCACAGATACGCAGTATTTT. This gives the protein CAISAWGDSTSTDTQYF.

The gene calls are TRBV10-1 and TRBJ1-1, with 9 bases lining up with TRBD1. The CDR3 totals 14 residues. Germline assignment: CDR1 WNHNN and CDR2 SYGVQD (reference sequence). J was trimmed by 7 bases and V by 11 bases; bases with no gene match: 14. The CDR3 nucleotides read TGCGCCCCCCTGTCGGCCACAGGGGGCCTTGAAGCTTTCTTT. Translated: CAPLSATGGLEAFF.

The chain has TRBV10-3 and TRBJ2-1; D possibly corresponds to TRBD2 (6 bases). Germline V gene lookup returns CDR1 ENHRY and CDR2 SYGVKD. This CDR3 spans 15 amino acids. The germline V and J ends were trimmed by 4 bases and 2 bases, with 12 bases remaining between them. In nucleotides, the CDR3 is TGTGCCATCAGTGGGGGGACTGGAGCCTACAATGAGCAGTTCTTC. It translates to CAISGGTGAYNEQFF.